This TCR beta chain was recorded in a study of T cell changes during pregnancy in multiple sclerosis. CDR1 and CDR2 (germline): SQVTM, ANQGSEA. The CDR3 totals 14 residues. The ends were cut back, 7 bases at V and 4 bases at J, with 17 bases in the middle. Data came from immunoSEQ multiplex PCR; TCRdb stores just in-frame clones and leaves some out. This table holds over 65,000 clones, about 90% found once. The receptor comes from a female donor with multiple sclerosis, enrolled in a pregnancy study. The chain uses TRBV29-1 and TRBJ1-5, with D possibly TRBD1 on 5 matching bases. Specimen: peripheral blood, collected in the second trimester of pregnancy. CDR3 protein: CSAWGGGRNQPQHF. The DNA of the CDR3 is TGCAGCGCCTGGGGGGGAGGGAGGAATCAGCCCCAGCATTTT.